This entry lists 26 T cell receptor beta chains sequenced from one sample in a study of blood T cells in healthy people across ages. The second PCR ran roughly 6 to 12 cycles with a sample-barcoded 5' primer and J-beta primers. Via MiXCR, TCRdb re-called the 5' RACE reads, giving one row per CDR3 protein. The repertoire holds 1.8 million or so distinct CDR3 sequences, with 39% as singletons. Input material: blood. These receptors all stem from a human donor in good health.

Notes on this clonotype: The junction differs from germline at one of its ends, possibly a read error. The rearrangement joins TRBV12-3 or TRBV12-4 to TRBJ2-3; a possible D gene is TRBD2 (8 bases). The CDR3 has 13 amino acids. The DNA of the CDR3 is TGTGCAAACCAGGTAGCGGGGACAGATGCGCAGTATTTT. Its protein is CANQVAGTDAQYF.

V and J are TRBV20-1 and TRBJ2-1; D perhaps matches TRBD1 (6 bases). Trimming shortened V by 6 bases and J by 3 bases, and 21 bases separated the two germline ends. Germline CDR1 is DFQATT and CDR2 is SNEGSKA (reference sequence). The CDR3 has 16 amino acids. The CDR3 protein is CSALSQQGGDYNEQFF. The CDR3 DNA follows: TGCAGTGCGCTCTCGCAACAGGGCGGTGACTACAATGAGCAGTTCTTC.

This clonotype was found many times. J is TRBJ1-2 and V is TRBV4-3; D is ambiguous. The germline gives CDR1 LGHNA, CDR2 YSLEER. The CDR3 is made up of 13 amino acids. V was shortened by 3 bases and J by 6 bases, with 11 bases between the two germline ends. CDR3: CASSHLGGHGYTF. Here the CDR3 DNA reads TGCGCCAGCAGCCACTTGGGAGGGCATGGCTACACCTTC.

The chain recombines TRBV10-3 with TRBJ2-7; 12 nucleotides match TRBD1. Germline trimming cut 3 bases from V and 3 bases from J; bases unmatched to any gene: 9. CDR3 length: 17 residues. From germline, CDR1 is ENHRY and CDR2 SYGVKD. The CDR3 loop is CAISDPGTGGTGYEQYF. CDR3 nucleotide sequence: TGTGCCATCAGTGATCCGGGGACAGGGGGCACAGGCTACGAGCAGTACTTC.

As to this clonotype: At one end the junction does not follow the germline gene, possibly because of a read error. CDR3 amino acids: CASSSGGLAINEQYF. The DNA for the CDR3 is TGCGCTAGCAGCTCGGGGGGACTAGCAATCAATGAGCAGTACTTC. The V call is TRBV5-1, the J call TRBJ2-5; 9 nucleotides agree with TRBD2. CDR3 size: 15 residues. CDR1 is SGHRS, CDR2 YFSETQ, per germline.

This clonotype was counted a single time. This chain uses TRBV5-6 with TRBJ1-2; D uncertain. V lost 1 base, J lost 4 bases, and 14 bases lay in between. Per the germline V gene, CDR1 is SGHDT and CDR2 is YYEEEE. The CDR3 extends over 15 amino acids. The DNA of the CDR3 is TGTGCCAGCAGCTTGTATTCCGCGGGTGGCTATGGCTACACCTTC. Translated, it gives CASSLYSAGGYGYTF.

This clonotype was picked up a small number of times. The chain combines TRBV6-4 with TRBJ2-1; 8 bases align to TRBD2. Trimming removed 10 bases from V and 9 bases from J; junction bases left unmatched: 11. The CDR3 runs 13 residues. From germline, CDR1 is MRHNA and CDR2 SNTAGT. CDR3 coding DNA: TGTGCCACGTCCCCGGGGGGGGCCCTTGAGCAGTTCTTC. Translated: CATSPGGALEQFF.

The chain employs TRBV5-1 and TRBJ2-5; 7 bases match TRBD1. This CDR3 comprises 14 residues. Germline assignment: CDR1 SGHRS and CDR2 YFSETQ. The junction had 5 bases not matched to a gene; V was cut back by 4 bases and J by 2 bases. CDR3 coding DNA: TGCGCCAGCAGCCACAGGGGAACACAAGAGACCCAGTACTTC. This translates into CASSHRGTQETQYF.

The CDR3 DNA reads TGTGCCAGCAGTCACCACTATACAGGGGGCACCACCTACGAGCAGTACTTC. It translates to CASSHHYTGGTTYEQYF. This rearrangement joins TRBV6-5 to TRBJ2-7; TRBD1 matches 9 bases. CDR1 and CDR2 from the germline V gene are MNHEY and SVGAGI. The CDR3 runs 17 residues. The trim removed 5 bases at V and 2 bases at J, leaving 13 bases unmatched.

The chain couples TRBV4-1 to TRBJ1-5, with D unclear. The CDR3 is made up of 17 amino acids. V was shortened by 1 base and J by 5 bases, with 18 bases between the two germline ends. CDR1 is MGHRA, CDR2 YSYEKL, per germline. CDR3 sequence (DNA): TGCGCCAGCAGCCAAGGTGGCGTAGGGTCCGGGGATCAGCCCCAGCATTTT. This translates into CASSQGGVGSGDQPQHF.

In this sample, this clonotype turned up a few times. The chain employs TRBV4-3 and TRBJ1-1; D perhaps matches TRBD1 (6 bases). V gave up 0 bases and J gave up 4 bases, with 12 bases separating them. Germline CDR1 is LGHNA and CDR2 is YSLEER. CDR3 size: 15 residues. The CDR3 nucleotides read TGCGCCAGCAGCCAAGACACAGGGCTGGGCACTGAAGCTTTCTTT. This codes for CASSQDTGLGTEAFF.

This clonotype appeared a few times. For the CDR3, the DNA is TGTGCCAGCAGCGTAGCGACTAGCCTTAGTAATGAGCAGTTCTTC. Protein sequence: CASSVATSLSNEQFF. The chain couples TRBV9 to TRBJ2-1, with 7 bases matching TRBD2. The J segment lost 7 bases and the V segment lost 0 bases, leaving 7 bases of the junction unmatched. The CDR3 totals 15 residues. Germline CDR1 SGDLS, CDR2 YYNGEE. The variable domain in full, with the rest retrieved from reference TRBV9 and TRBJ2-1, is DSGVTQTPKHLITATGQRVTLRCSPRSGDLSVYWYQQSLDQGLQFLIQYYNGEERAKGNILERFSAQQFPDLHSELNLSSLELGDSALYFCASSVATSLSNEQFFGPGTRLTVL.

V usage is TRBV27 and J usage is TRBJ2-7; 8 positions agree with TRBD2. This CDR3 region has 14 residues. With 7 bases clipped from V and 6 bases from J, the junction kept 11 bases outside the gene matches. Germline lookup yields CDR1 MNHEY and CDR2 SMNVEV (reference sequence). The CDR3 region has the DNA TGTGCCAGCATGGTGGCGGGGGGCAATGTCGAGCAGTACTTC. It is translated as CASMVAGGNVEQYF.

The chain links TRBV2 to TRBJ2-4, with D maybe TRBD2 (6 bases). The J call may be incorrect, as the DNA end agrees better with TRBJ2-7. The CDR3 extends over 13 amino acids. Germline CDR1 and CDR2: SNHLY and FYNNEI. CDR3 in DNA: TGTGCCAGCAGTGAGGACTATACCTACGAGCAGTACTTC. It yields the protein CASSEDYTYEQYF.

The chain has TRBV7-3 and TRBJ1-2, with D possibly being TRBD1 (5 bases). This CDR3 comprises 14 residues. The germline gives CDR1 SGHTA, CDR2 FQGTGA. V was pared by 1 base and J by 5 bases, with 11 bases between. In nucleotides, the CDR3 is TGTGCCAGCAGCTTAAATAAGGGGCTGTATGGCTACACCTTC. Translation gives CASSLNKGLYGYTF.

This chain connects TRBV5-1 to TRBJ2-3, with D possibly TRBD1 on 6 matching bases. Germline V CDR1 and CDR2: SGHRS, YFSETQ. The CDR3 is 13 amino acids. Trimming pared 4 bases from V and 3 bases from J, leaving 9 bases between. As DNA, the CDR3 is TGCGCCAGCAGCAACACAGGGACAGATACGCAGTATTTT. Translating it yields CASSNTGTDTQYF.

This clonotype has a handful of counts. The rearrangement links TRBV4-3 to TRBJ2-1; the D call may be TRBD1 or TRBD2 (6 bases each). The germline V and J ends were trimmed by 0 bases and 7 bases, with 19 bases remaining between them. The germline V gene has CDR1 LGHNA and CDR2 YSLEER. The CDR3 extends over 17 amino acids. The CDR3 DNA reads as TGCGCCAGCAGCCAAGATTGGTTGAGGGGGGTAGGGAATGAGCAGTTCTTC. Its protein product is CASSQDWLRGVGNEQFF.

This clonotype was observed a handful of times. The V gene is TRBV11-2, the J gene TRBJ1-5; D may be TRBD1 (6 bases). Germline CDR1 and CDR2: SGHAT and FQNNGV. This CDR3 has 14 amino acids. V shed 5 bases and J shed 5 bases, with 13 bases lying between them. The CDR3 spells CASSATGRDQPQHF. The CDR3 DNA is TGTGCCAGCAGCGCCACAGGGCGGGATCAGCCCCAGCATTTT.

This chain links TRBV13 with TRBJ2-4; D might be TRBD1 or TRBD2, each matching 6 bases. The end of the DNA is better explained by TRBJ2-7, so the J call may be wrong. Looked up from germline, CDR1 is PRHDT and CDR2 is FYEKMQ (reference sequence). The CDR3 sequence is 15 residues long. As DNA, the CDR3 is TGTGCCAGCAGCTTAGGAGCGAGGGGGGAGGACGAGCAGTACTTC. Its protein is CASSLGARGEDEQYF.

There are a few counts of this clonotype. The chain's CDR3 is CASSPVPGQGVEQFF. CDR3 DNA sequence: TGTGCCAGCAGTCCCGTCCCGGGACAGGGGGTTGAGCAGTTCTTC. The chain is built from TRBV12-3 or TRBV12-4 and TRBJ2-1; TRBD1 aligns across 11 bases. CDR3 length equals 15 residues. V lost 5 bases to trimming and J lost 9 bases; unmatched junction nucleotides: 9.

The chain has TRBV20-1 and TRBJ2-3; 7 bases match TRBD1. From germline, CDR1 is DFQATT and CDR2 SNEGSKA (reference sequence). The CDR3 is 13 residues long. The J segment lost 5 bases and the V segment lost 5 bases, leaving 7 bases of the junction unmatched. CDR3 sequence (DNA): TGCAGTGCTCCTCCGGGACAGAGAGATACGCAGTATTTT. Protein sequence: CSAPPGQRDTQYF.

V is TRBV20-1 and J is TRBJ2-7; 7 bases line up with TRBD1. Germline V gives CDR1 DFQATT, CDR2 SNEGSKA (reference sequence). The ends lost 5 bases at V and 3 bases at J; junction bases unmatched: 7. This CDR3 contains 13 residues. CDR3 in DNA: TGCAGTGCTCCCTCGGACAGGAACTACGAGCAGTACTTC. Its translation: CSAPSDRNYEQYF.

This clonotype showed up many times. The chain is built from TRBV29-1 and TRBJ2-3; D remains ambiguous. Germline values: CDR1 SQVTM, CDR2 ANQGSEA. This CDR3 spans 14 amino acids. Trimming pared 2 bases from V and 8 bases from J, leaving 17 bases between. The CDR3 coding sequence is TGCAGCGTTGAACTTAGAAGTGGTCAGGTTACGCAGTATTTT. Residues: CSVELRSGQVTQYF.

CDR3 sequence reads: CASSSSEHGTDTQYF. DNA of the CDR3: TGTGCCAGCAGCTCGAGCGAGCATGGCACAGATACGCAGTATTTT. The rearrangement uses TRBV7-2 and TRBJ2-3; no clear D. V gave up 4 bases and J gave up 1 base, with 12 bases separating them. The CDR3 sequence is 15 residues long. Germline lookup yields CDR1 SGHTA and CDR2 FQGNSA.

CDR3 DNA: TGTGCCAGCAGCCCTCAGGCAGTTATCCCTTACAATGAGCAGTTCTTC. Its translation is CASSPQAVIPYNEQFF. The chain couples TRBV7-8 to TRBJ2-1; unclear D gene. V lost 5 bases and J lost 4, with 18 bases in between. Germline values: CDR1 SGHVS, CDR2 FQNEAQ. The CDR3 covers 16 residues.

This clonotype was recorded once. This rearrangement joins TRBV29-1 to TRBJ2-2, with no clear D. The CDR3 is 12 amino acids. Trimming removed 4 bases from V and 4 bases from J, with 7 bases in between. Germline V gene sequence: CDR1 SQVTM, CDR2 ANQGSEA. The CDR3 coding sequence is TGCAGCGTTGGGCCAGCCACCGGGGAGCTGTTTTTT. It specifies CSVGPATGELFF.